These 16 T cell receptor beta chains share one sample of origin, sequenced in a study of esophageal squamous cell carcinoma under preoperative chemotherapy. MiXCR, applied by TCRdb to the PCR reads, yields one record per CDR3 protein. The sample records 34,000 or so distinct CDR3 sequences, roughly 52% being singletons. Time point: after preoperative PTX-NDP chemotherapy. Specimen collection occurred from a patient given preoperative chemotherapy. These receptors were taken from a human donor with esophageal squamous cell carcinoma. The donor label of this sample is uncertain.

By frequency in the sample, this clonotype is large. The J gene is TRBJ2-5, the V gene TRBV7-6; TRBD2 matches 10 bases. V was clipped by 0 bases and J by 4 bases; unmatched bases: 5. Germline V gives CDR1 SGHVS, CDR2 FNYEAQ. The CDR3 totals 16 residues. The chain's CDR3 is CASSLAIVAGGETQYF. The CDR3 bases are TGTGCCAGCAGCTTAGCCATTGTAGCGGGGGGAGAGACCCAGTACTTC.

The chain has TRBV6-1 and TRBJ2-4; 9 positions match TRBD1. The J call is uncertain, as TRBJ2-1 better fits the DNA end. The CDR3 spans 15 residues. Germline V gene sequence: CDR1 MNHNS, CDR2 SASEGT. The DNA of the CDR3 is TGTGCCAGCAGACCGGACAGGGGTAAACACAATGAGCAGTTCTTC. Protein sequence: CASRPDRGKHNEQFF.

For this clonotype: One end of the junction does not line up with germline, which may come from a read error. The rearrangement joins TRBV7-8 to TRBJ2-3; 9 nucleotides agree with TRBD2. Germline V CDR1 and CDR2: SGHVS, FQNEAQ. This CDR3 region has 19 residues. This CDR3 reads CASSFRGGAGGRNTETQYF. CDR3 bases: TGTGCCAGCAGCTTCAGGGGGGGAGCGGGGGGACGGAACACAGAGACGCAGTATTTC.

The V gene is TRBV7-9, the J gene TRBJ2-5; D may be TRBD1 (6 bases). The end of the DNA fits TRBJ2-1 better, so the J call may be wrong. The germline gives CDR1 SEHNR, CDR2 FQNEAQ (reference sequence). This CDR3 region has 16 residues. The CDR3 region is CASSSRPGTGQESQFF. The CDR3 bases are TGTGCCAGCAGCTCGCGTCCCGGGACGGGACAAGAGTCCCAGTTCTTC.

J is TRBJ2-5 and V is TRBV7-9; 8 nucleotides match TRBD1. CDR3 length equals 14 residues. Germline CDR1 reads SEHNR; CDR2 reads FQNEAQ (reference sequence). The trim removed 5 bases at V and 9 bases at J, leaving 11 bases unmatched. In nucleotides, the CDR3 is TGTGCCAGCAGCCAGGACAGGGCTCCAGCGTCCCAGTACTTC. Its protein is CASSQDRAPASQYF.

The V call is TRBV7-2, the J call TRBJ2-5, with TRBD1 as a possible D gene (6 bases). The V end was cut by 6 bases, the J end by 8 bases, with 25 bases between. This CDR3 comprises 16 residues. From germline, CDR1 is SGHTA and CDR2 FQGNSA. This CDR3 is CASRGRIGGAADTQYF. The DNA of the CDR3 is TGTGCCAGCAGGGGCCGCATAGGGGGTGCTGCAGATACCCAGTACTTC.

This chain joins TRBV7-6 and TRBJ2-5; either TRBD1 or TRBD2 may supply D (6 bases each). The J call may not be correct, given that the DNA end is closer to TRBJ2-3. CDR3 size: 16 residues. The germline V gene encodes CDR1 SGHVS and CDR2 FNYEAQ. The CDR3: CASAGHGGRDQETQYF. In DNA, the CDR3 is TGTGCCAGCGCGGGGCACGGGGGCCGTGACCAAGAGACCCAGTATTTT.

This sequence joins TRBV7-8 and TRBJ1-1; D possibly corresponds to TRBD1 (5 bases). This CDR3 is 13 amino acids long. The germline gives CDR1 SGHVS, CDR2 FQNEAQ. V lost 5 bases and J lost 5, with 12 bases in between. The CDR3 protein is CASSRVGQTEAFF. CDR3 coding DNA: TGTGCCAGCAGCCGCGTGGGGCAGACTGAAGCTTTCTTT.

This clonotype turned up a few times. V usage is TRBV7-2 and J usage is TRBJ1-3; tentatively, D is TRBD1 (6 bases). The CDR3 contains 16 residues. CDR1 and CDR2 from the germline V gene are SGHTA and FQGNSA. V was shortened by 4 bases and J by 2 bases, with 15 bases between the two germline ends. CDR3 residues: CASSYYTGNPGNTIYF. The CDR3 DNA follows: TGTGCCAGCAGCTACTATACAGGGAATCCTGGAAACACCATATATTTT.

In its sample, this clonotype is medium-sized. CDR3 nucleotides: TGTGCCAGCAGCTTCCTTATCACCGGGGAGCTGTTTTTT. The encoded protein is CASSFLITGELFF. The chain recombines TRBV7-2 with TRBJ2-2; no clear D. V dropped 3 bases and J dropped 4 bases, with 6 bases sitting between them. From germline, CDR1 is SGHTA and CDR2 FQGNSA. The CDR3 totals 13 residues.

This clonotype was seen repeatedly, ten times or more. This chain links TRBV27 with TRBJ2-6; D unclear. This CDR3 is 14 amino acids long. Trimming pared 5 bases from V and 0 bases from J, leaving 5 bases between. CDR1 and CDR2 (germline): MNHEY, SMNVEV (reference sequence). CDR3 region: CASSTNSGANVLTF. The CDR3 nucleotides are TGTGCCAGCAGTACGAACTCTGGGGCCAACGTCCTGACTTTC.

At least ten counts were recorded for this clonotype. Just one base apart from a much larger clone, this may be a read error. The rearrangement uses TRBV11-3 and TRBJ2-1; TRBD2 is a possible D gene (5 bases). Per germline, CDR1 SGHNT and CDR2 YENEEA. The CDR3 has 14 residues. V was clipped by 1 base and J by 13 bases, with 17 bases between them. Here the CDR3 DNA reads TGTGCCAGCAGCTTAGTAGCGACGGCTGAGACCCAGTTCTTC. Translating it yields CASSLVATAETQFF.

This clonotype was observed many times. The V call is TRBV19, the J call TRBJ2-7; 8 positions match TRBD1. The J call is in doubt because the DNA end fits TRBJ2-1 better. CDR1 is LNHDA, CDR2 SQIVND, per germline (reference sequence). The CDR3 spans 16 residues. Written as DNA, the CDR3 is TGTGCCAGTAGTATCACAGGGGGGAGATTGGGCAATGAGCAGTTCTTC. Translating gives CASSITGGRLGNEQFF.

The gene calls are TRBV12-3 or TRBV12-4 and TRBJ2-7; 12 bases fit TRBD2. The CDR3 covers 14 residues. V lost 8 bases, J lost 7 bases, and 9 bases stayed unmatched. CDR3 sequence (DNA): TGTGCCAGCGGGTTGACTAGCGGGAGTGGGGAGCAGTACTTC. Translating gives CASGLTSGSGEQYF.

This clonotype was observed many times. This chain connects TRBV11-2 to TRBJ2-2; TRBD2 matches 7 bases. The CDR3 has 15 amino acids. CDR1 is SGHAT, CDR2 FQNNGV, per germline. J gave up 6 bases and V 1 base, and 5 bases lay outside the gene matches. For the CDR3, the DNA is TGTGCCAGCAGCTTAGCGGGGGGTGATTCCGGGGAGCTGTTTTTT. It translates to CASSLAGGDSGELFF.

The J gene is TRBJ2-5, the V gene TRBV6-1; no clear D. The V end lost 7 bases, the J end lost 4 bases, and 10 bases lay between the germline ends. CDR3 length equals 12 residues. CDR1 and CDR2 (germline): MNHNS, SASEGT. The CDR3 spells CASKPKGETQYF. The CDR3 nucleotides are TGTGCCAGCAAACCGAAGGGAGAGACCCAGTACTTC.